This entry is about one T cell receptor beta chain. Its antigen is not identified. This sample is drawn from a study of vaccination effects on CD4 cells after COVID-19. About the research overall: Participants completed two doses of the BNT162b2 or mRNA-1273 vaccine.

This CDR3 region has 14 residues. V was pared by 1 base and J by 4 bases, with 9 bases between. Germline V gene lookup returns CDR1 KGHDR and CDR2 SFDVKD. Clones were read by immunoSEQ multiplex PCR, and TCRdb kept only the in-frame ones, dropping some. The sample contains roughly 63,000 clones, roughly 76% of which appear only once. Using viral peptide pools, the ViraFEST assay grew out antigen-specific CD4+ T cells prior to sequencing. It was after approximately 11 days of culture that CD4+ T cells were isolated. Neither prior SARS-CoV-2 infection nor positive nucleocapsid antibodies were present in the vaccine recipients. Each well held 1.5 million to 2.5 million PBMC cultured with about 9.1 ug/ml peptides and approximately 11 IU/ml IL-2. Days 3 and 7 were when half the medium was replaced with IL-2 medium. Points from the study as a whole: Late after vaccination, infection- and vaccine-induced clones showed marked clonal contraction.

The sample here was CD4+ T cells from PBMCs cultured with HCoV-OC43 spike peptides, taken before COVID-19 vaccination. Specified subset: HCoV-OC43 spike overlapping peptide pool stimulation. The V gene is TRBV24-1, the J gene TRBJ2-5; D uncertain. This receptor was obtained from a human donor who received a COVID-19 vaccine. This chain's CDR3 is CATSDFNRGETQYF. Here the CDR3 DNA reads TGTGCCACCAGTGATTTTAACAGAGGAGAGACCCAGTACTTC.